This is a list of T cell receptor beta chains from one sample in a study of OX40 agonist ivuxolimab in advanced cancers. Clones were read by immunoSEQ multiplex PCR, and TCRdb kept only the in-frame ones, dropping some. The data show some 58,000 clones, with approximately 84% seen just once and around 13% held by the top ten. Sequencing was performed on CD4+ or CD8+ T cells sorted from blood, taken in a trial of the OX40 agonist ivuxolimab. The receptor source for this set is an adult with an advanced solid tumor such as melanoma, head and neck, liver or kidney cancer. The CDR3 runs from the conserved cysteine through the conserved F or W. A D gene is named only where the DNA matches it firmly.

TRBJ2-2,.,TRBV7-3,CASSFGRIGHGELFF,TGTGCCAGCAGCTTTGGGCGGATAGGGCACGGGGAGCTGTTTTTT
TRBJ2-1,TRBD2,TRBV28,CASSFGGSMYEQFF,TGTGCCAGCAGTTTCGGCGGGAGTATGTATGAGCAGTTCTTC
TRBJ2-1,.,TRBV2,CASSEVNEQFF,TGTGCCAGCAGTGAGGTCAATGAGCAGTTCTTC
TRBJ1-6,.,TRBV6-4,CASSAGVNSPLHF,TGTGCCAGCAGTGCCGGGGTTAATTCACCCCTCCACTTT
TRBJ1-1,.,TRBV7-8,CASSSRGRSRDTEAFF,TGTGCCAGCAGCTCTAGAGGGAGGAGTAGGGACACTGAAGCTTTCTTT
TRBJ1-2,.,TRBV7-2,CASSQRTSGHTF,TGTGCCAGCAGCCAAAGGACATCGGGTCACACCTTC
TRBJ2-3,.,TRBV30,CAGDTKGTDTQYF,TGTGCCGGGGACACCAAGGGCACAGATACGCAGTATTTT
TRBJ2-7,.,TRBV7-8,CASSLAPYEQYF,TGTGCCAGCAGCTTAGCCCCTTACGAGCAGTACTTC
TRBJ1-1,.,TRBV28,CASSLQGRGKAFF,TGTGCCAGCAGCCTCCAGGGGAGGGGGAAGGCTTTCTTT
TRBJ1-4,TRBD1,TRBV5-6,CASSISLGQGEKLFF,TGTGCCAGCAGCATCTCATTGGGACAGGGAGAAAAACTGTTTTTT
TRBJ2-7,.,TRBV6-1,CASSDPQGRSDHEQYF,TGTGCCAGCAGTGACCCCCAGGGCAGGTCTGACCACGAGCAGTACTTC
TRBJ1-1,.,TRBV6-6,CASSYRQGWAFF,TGTGCCAGCAGTTACAGGCAGGGGTGGGCTTTCTTT
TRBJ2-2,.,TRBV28,CASMGLNTGELFF,TGTGCCAGCATGGGGTTGAACACCGGGGAGCTGTTTTTT
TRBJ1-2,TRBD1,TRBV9,CASSVDRISTYGYTF,TGTGCCAGCAGCGTGGACAGGATTAGCACCTATGGCTACACCTTC
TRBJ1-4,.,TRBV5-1,CASSAAYRENEKLFF,TGCGCCAGCAGCGCCGCATACAGGGAAAATGAAAAACTGTTTTTT
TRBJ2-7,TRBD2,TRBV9,CASSVAGGVAGEYEQYF,TGTGCCAGCAGCGTAGCGGGTGGGGTAGCGGGAGAGTACGAGCAGTACTTC
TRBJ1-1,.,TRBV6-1,CASSASTDTEAFF,TGTGCCAGCAGTGCTTCGACGGACACTGAAGCTTTCTTT
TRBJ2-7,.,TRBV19,CASSRGVTHSYEQYF,TGTGCCAGTAGCCGCGGGGTTACACACTCCTACGAGCAGTACTTC
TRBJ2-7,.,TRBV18,CASSPLNSNPLYEQYF,TGTGCCAGCTCACCACTCAATTCCAATCCTCTCTACGAGCAGTACTTC